The 19 T cell receptor beta chains reported below all come from one sample, sequenced in a study of blood T cell repertoires in COVID-19. Only in-frame clones appear in the TCRdb table, and some are missing; sequencing was by immunoSEQ multiplex PCR. The repertoire consists of about 310,000 clones, with approximately 83% occurring once and the leading ten covering 2.2%. Sequencing used PBMCs or T cells enriched from blood (not recorded which). Receptors originate from a man aged 25-45 years who had recovered from COVID-19.

The chain uses TRBV10-3 and TRBJ2-7; 10 bases fit TRBD2. Germline V gene sequence: CDR1 ENHRY, CDR2 SYGVKD. The trim removed 6 bases at V and 6 bases at J, leaving 14 bases unmatched. The CDR3 has 16 residues. CDR3 DNA sequence: TGTGCCATCAGGGGGATAGCGGGGGGCCCTGCTTCCGAGCAGTACTTC. Protein product: CAIRGIAGGPASEQYF.

J is TRBJ1-1 and V is TRBV6-5; tentatively, D is TRBD1 (6 bases). Trimming removed 6 bases from V and 1 base from J, with 12 bases in between. Germline V CDR1 and CDR2: MNHEY, SVGAGI. The CDR3 is 14 residues long. CDR3 protein: CASSAGTTNTEAFF. The CDR3 region has the DNA TGTGCCAGCAGCGCCGGGACAACGAACACTGAAGCTTTCTTT.

The chain combines TRBV3-1 (or the pseudogene TRBV3-2) with TRBJ1-2; 9 bases map to TRBD1. Germline CDR1 LGHDT, CDR2 YNNKEL (reference sequence). This CDR3 is built from 16 residues. V was pared by 3 bases and J by 5 bases, with 10 bases of the junction left unmatched. The CDR3 nucleotides read TGTGCCAGCAGCCAGATAGGGGGGACAGGGTCATATGGCTACACCTTC. Its translation is CASSQIGGTGSYGYTF.

The CDR3 region is CASSMYGEELFF. As DNA, the CDR3 is TGTGCCAGCAGTATGTACGGGGAGGAGCTGTTTTTT. The chain recombines TRBV12-3 or TRBV12-4 with TRBJ2-2; the D gene is possibly TRBD2 (5 bases). The CDR3 totals 12 residues. The V gene lost 5 bases and the J gene lost 10 bases, with 11 bases spanning the gap.

The chain recombines TRBV27 with TRBJ1-4; possibly TRBD1 for D (6 bases). The CDR3 spans 13 residues. Germline CDR1 is MNHEY and CDR2 is SMNVEV (reference sequence). V was pared by 8 bases and J by 8 bases, with 15 bases between. CDR3 residues: CASATGSREKLFF. CDR3 coding DNA: TGTGCCAGCGCCACAGGGTCAAGGGAAAAACTGTTTTTT.

The J gene is TRBJ1-1, the V gene TRBV10-3, with 7 positions matching TRBD1. The CDR3 is made up of 17 amino acids. V was pared by 3 bases and J by 0 bases, with 10 bases of the junction left unmatched. In germline, CDR1 is ENHRY, CDR2 SYGVKD. The CDR3 DNA follows: TGTGCCATCAGTGACCGACTCGGGACAGTCATGAACACTGAAGCTTTCTTT. Translating it yields CAISDRLGTVMNTEAFF.

V gene TRBV5-1 combines with J gene TRBJ2-3; TRBD2 agrees at 10 bases. V was pared by 3 bases and J by 5 bases, with 6 bases of the junction left unmatched. The CDR3 is 15 residues long. In germline, CDR1 is SGHRS, CDR2 YFSETQ. This chain's CDR3 is CASSSSGGVIDTQYF. CDR3 nucleotide sequence: TGCGCCAGCAGCTCAAGCGGGGGGGTCATAGATACGCAGTATTTT.

This clone was counted once. This chain joins TRBV7-9 and TRBJ1-2; D remains unclear. The germline V gene has CDR1 SEHNR and CDR2 FQNEAQ (reference sequence). V was pared by 5 bases and J by 5 bases, with 15 bases between. The CDR3 runs to 14 residues. This chain's CDR3 is CASSPRGGRYGYTF. The CDR3 coding sequence is TGTGCCAGCAGCCCCCGGGGTGGACGGTATGGCTACACCTTC.

The chain is built from TRBV19 and TRBJ2-2, with 8 positions matching TRBD1. After removal of 5 bases from V and 3 bases from J, the junction contained 8 bases not matched to a gene. Germline assignment: CDR1 LNHDA and CDR2 SQIVND (reference sequence). The CDR3 is 16 amino acids. The CDR3 spells CASSVTGGFDTGELFF. Here the CDR3 DNA reads TGTGCCAGTAGTGTCACAGGGGGGTTCGACACCGGGGAGCTGTTTTTT.

The chain has TRBV19 and TRBJ2-1; TRBD2 agrees at 9 bases. The CDR3 has 16 amino acids. Germline V gene lookup returns CDR1 LNHDA and CDR2 SQIVND (reference sequence). With V trimmed by 5 bases and J by 6 bases, 11 bases remained unmatched. Here the CDR3 DNA reads TGTGCCAGTAGTCCAGGACTAGCGAGGATTTCCAATGAGCAGTTCTTC. It is translated as CASSPGLARISNEQFF.

This chain connects TRBV9 to TRBJ2-3, with 9 bases lining up with TRBD1. The germline gives CDR1 SGDLS, CDR2 YYNGEE. V gave up 4 bases and J gave up 2 bases; unmatched junction bases: 5. This CDR3 is 15 amino acids long. The CDR3 DNA is TGTGCCAGCAGCTCTCGGGACAGGGCCACAGATACGCAGTATTTT. It codes for CASSSRDRATDTQYF.

This clone was seen once. V gene TRBV19 combines with J gene TRBJ1-5, with TRBD1 matching 8 bases. The V gene's germline CDR1 is LNHDA and CDR2 SQIVND (reference sequence). With V trimmed by 3 bases and J by 4 bases, 5 bases remained unmatched. The CDR3 contains 15 residues. In DNA form, the CDR3 reads TGTGCCAGTAGTATTTCAGGGGGCAATAATCAGCCCCAGCATTTT. Translation gives CASSISGGNNQPQHF.

The chain joins TRBV2 to TRBJ2-5; D uncertain. The CDR3 sequence is 15 residues long. V was shortened by 5 bases and J by 4 bases, with 17 bases between the two germline ends. Germline assignment: CDR1 SNHLY and CDR2 FYNNEI. The CDR3 loop reads CASSRMGQSGETQYF. In DNA form, the CDR3 reads TGTGCCAGCAGTAGGATGGGCCAATCTGGAGAGACCCAGTACTTC. The variable domain in full, with the rest retrieved from reference TRBV2 and TRBJ2-5, is EPEVTQTPSHQVTQMGQEVILRCVPISNHLYFYWYRQILGQKVEFLVSFYNNEISEKSEIFDDQFSVERPDGSNFTLKIRSTKLEDSAMYFCASSRMGQSGETQYFGPGTRLLVL.

The chain couples TRBV5-1 to TRBJ1-6, with TRBD1 identical over 9 bases. V shed 6 bases, J shed 9 bases, and the junction held 7 bases outside the gene matches. The CDR3 sequence is 14 residues long. Germline CDR1 SGHRS, CDR2 YFSETQ. For the CDR3, the DNA is TGCGCCAGCAACCCGGGACAGGGAGGTTCACCCCTCCACTTT. Translation: CASNPGQGGSPLHF.

J is TRBJ2-1 and V is TRBV7-6; TRBD2 might be the D (7 bases). Germline-derived CDR1 and CDR2 are SGHVS and FNYEAQ. V was trimmed by 2 bases and J by 5 bases, leaving 10 bases between them. CDR3 size: 14 residues. This chain's CDR3 is CASSLRRGHNEQFF. CDR3 bases: TGTGCCAGCAGCTTAAGGCGGGGGCACAATGAGCAGTTCTTC.

The V gene is TRBV23-1, the J gene TRBJ1-6; D not resolved. TRBV23-1 is known as an ORF, though its function is uncertain. Trimming removed 3 bases from V and 4 bases from J, with 4 bases in between. This CDR3 is 13 amino acids long. The CDR3 DNA reads as TGCGCCAGCAGTCAGGCATATAATTCACCCCTCCACTTT. Protein product: CASSQAYNSPLHF.

The rearrangement links TRBV21-1 to TRBJ2-7; the DNA was not compared with TRBD1, the D call given in the table. TRBV21-1 is shown as a pseudogene. This CDR3 is 19 amino acids long. The CDR3 nucleotides are TGTGCCAGCAGCAATCTTACGTCTGACAGGGCCGGCAGGTCCTACGAGCAGTACTTC. This gives the protein CASSNLTSDRAGRSYEQYF.

The chain carries TRBV7-2 and TRBJ1-3, with D unclear. Trimming removed 5 bases at V and 2 bases at J, with 13 bases between. The CDR3 covers 15 residues. CDR1 and CDR2 (germline): SGHTA, FQGNSA. The CDR3, as DNA: TGTGCCAGCAGCAATACGGGGTTCGCTGGAAACACCATATATTTT. Protein product: CASSNTGFAGNTIYF.

The rearrangement uses TRBV5-4 and TRBJ2-5; 11 positions match TRBD2. J lost 9 bases, V lost 4 bases, and 14 bases had no gene match. The CDR3 spans 16 residues. From germline, CDR1 is SGHNT and CDR2 YYREEE (reference sequence). The CDR3 bases are TGTGCCAGCAGCCCTGGGACTAGCGGCTATAGTGTGGCCCAGTACTTC. This sequence encodes CASSPGTSGYSVAQYF.